The 29 T cell receptor beta chains reported below all come from one sample, sequenced in a study of T cells in Graves' hyperthyroidism and ophthalmopathy. RNA transcripts provided the source from which TCR beta CDR3 regions were amplified. The HTBI primer set drove a first-round RT-PCR of the TCR CDR3. TCRdb reprocessed the multiplex PCR reads with MiXCR, giving one entry per CDR3 protein. The table records under 450,000 distinct CDR3 sequences, approximately 14% of them present only once. The sample comprised blood. These receptors originate from a woman aged 18-29 years with Graves' hyperthyroidism.

This clonotype appeared many times. The chain joins TRBV5-6 to TRBJ2-7; D might be TRBD1 (5 bases). Germline CDR1 SGHDT, CDR2 YYEEEE. Trimming shortened V by 2 bases and J by 3 bases, and 15 bases separated the two germline ends. This CDR3 spans 15 amino acids. CDR3 protein: CASSFGWQGSYEQYF. The CDR3 DNA follows: TGTGCCAGCAGCTTCGGATGGCAGGGTAGCTACGAGCAGTACTTC.

This clonotype was counted many times. The chain couples TRBV28 to TRBJ2-7; 7 nucleotides agree with TRBD1. V lost 8 bases to trimming and J lost 4 bases; unmatched junction nucleotides: 11. The CDR3 is made up of 14 amino acids. From germline, CDR1 is MDHEN and CDR2 SYDVKM. This chain's CDR3 is CASEVLGQTYEQYF. In nucleotides, the CDR3 is TGTGCCAGCGAGGTCCTGGGACAGACGTACGAGCAGTACTTC.

This clonotype was recorded at least ten times. V and J are TRBV28 and TRBJ1-4; possibly TRBD1 for D (5 bases). With 4 bases removed from V and 5 bases from J, the gap between germline ends came to 11 bases. This CDR3 spans 14 amino acids. The germline V gene has CDR1 MDHEN and CDR2 SYDVKM. The CDR3 loop is CASSSGEGNEKLFF. The CDR3 DNA reads TGTGCCAGCAGTTCGGGGGAGGGAAATGAAAAACTGTTTTTT.

This clonotype was seen repeatedly, ten times or more. The rearrangement joins TRBV7-2 to TRBJ2-3; 9 nucleotides match TRBD1. J was trimmed by 7 bases and V by 2 bases; bases with no gene match: 7. The V gene's germline CDR1 is SGHTA and CDR2 FQGNSA. There are 15 residues in the CDR3. The CDR3 region is CASSLMGQGKHTQYF. The CDR3 DNA follows: TGTGCCAGCAGCTTAATGGGACAGGGTAAACATACGCAGTATTTT.

This clonotype was seen at least ten times. J is TRBJ2-1 and V is TRBV3-1, with TRBD2 identical over 10 bases. The CDR3 runs 16 residues. Losses at the gene ends were 4 bases for V and 7 bases for J; bases not matched to a gene: 10. CDR1 is LGHDT, CDR2 YNNKEL, per germline (reference sequence). This CDR3 reads CASSLVISGGQNEQFF. DNA of the CDR3: TGTGCCAGCAGCCTGGTAATTAGCGGGGGGCAAAATGAGCAGTTCTTC.

This clonotype was seen only a few times. This chain connects TRBV3-1 to TRBJ2-7; possibly TRBD2 for D (5 bases). This CDR3 has 14 residues. V was clipped by 0 bases and J by 3 bases, with 9 bases between them. The germline V gene encodes CDR1 LGHDT and CDR2 YNNKEL (reference sequence). The CDR3 sequence is CASSQDRTVYEQYF. The CDR3 nucleotides read TGTGCCAGCAGCCAAGACAGGACTGTCTACGAGCAGTACTTC.

To note about this clonotype: Germline and junction disagree at one end, which may indicate a read error. The chain recombines TRBV7-7 with TRBJ2-5; D not resolved. CDR1 and CDR2 from the germline V gene are SSHAT and FNYEAQ (reference sequence). This CDR3 spans 12 amino acids. The CDR3: CASSENSETQYF. The CDR3 DNA sequence: TGTGCTAGCAGCGAAAACTCGGAGACCCAGTACTTC.

In its sample, this clonotype was seen many times. The CDR3 nucleotides read TGTGCCAGCAGAAGACAGGGTACTGGCTACACCTTC. Translated: CASRRQGTGYTF. This chain joins TRBV12-3 or TRBV12-4 and TRBJ1-2, with TRBD1 matching over 7 bases. With V trimmed by 6 bases and J by 7 bases, 5 bases remained unmatched. The CDR3 is made up of 12 amino acids.

Many counts were recorded for this clonotype. The rearrangement uses TRBV7-2 and TRBJ1-3, with no clear D. CDR3 length: 15 amino acids. V lost 10 bases, J lost 0 bases, and 16 bases lay in between. Per the germline V gene, CDR1 is SGHTA and CDR2 is FQGNSA. DNA of the CDR3: TGTGCCACTCGGTCCAGCGGCAGCTCTGGAAACACCATATATTTT. Encoded protein: CATRSSGSSGNTIYF.

This clonotype was counted a single time. The gene calls are TRBV10-3 and TRBJ2-3, with 14 nucleotides matching TRBD2. The CDR3 has 18 residues. J gave up 2 bases and V 11 bases, and 15 bases lay outside the gene matches. CDR1 and CDR2 (germline): ENHRY, SYGVKD. The CDR3 sequence is CAHARGTSGGAPTDTQYF. The CDR3 DNA follows: TGTGCCCACGCCCGGGGGACTAGCGGGGGCGCCCCCACAGATACGCAGTATTTT.

This clonotype was seen many times. The chain links TRBV10-3 to TRBJ1-1, with a weak D call TRBD1 (5 bases). The CDR3 loop spans 15 amino acids. Trimming shortened V by 2 bases and J by 0 bases, and 10 bases separated the two germline ends. Germline V gene data show CDR1 as ENHRY and CDR2 as SYGVKD. The CDR3 is CAISENTGMNTEAFF. The CDR3, as DNA: TGTGCCATCAGTGAGAATACAGGAATGAACACTGAAGCTTTCTTT.

This clonotype turned up a few times. The conserved final phenylalanine or tryptophan is absent from the CDR3, which likely points to a read error. J is TRBJ2-5 and V is TRBV7-2; 7 nucleotides line up with TRBD1. The CDR3 runs 13 residues. The V gene's germline CDR1 is SGHTA and CDR2 FQGNSA. V lost 5 bases to trimming and J lost 5 bases; unmatched junction nucleotides: 5. The CDR3 DNA sequence: TGTGCCAGCAGCCCGACAGGGTTTGAGACCCAGTACCTC. Translation gives CASSPTGFETQYL.

This clonotype was seen many times. V is TRBV3-1 and J is TRBJ2-1; weak D call: TRBD2 (5 bases). There are 13 residues in the CDR3. Germline loops: CDR1 LGHDT, CDR2 YNNKEL (reference sequence). V gave up 7 bases and J gave up 5 bases, with 12 bases separating them. CDR3 DNA: TGTGCCAGCACCAGAAACGGGGACAATGAGCAGTTCTTC. Translation: CASTRNGDNEQFF.

Concerning this clonotype itself: One end of the junction fails to match germline, which may point to a read error. This rearrangement joins TRBV5-5 to TRBJ2-7; D may be TRBD1 (6 bases). Germline V CDR1 and CDR2: SGHKS, YYEKEE (reference sequence). CDR3 length equals 14 residues. The CDR3 region is CANSLLSRGDEQYF. In DNA, the CDR3 is TGTGCCAACAGCTTGCTCTCCAGGGGAGACGAGCAGTACTTC.

In its sample, this clonotype was seen many times. The chain joins TRBV6-2 or TRBV6-3 to TRBJ2-5; D call uncertain. The CDR3 is 13 amino acids. Germline V CDR1 and CDR2: MNHEY, SVGEGT. V dropped 7 bases and J dropped 3 bases, with 12 bases sitting between them. The CDR3 region has the DNA TGTGCCAGCACGAGGAATAGGGAAGAGACCCAGTACTTC. Amino acids: CASTRNREETQYF.

This clonotype was observed a handful of times. The V call is TRBV28, the J call TRBJ2-2; D unresolved. CDR3 length: 11 residues. V lost 5 bases and J lost 10, with 8 bases in between. CDR1 and CDR2 (germline): MDHEN, SYDVKM. CDR3 sequence (DNA): TGTGCCAGCAGTCCAGCCGAGGAGCTGTTTTTT. This codes for CASSPAEELFF.

In this sample, this clonotype turned up many times. The chain couples TRBV15 to TRBJ1-4; D unresolved. Trimming shortened V by 0 bases and J by 3 bases, and 8 bases separated the two germline ends. This CDR3 is built from 15 residues. Germline V CDR1 and CDR2: LNHNV, YYDKDF (reference sequence). The CDR3 sequence is CATSRDPGPNEKLFF. The CDR3 region has the DNA TGTGCCACCAGCAGAGATCCCGGACCTAATGAAAAACTGTTTTTT. The full variable domain, in which reference TRBV15 and TRBJ1-4 provide the parts outside the CDR3, is DAMVIQNPRYQVTQFGKPVTLSCSQTLNHNVMYWYQQKSSQAPKLLFHYYDKDFNNEADTPDNFQSRRPNTSFCFLDIRSPGLGDTAMYLCATSRDPGPNEKLFFGSGTQLSVL.

This clonotype occurred many times. This chain uses TRBV3-1 with TRBJ1-4, with TRBD1 matching 8 bases. The CDR3 runs 15 residues. The germline V gene has CDR1 LGHDT and CDR2 YNNKEL (reference sequence). The V gene end was trimmed by 2 bases and the J gene end by 7 bases; junction bases not matched to a gene: 6. The CDR3 loop is CASSQLGQGGEKLFF. CDR3 in DNA: TGTGCCAGCAGCCAATTAGGACAGGGTGGTGAAAAACTGTTTTTT.

This clonotype has ten or more counts. The rearrangement uses TRBV24-1 and TRBJ2-5; 11 positions match TRBD2. The CDR3 is 16 residues long. From germline, CDR1 is KGHDR and CDR2 SFDVKD. Germline trimming cut 3 bases from V and 9 bases from J; bases unmatched to any gene: 11. The CDR3, as DNA: TGTGCCACCAGTGATCCGACTAGCGGGGCTCGTTCGGCCCAGTACTTC. This translates into CATSDPTSGARSAQYF.

The chain carries TRBV7-9 and TRBJ2-7; 8 nucleotides agree with TRBD1. The length of the CDR3 is 14 residues. V gave up 7 bases and J gave up 5 bases; unmatched junction bases: 10. Germline V lookup: CDR1 SEHNR, CDR2 FQNEAQ (reference sequence). The DNA of the CDR3 is TGTGCCAGCATCGACAGGGGAATTAACGACGAGCAGTACTTC. Protein product: CASIDRGINDEQYF. Looking up the rest from reference TRBV7-9 and TRBJ2-7 gives the full variable domain: DTGVSQNPRHKITKRGQNVTFRCDPISEHNRLYWYRQTLGQGPEFLTYFQNEAQLEKSRLLSDRFSAERPKGSFSTLEIQRTEQGDSAMYLCASIDRGINDEQYFGPGTRLTVT.

This clonotype was picked up many times. The CDR3 protein is CASLGGQTYGYTF. CDR3 bases: TGTGCCAGCCTGGGGGGACAGACTTATGGCTACACCTTC. The chain is built from TRBV28 and TRBJ1-2; 7 bases agree with TRBD1. Per germline, CDR1 MDHEN and CDR2 SYDVKM. The junction had 8 bases not matched to a gene; V was cut back by 8 bases and J by 5 bases. This CDR3 comprises 13 residues.

This clonotype was found a few times. V and J are TRBV4-1 and TRBJ2-3, with D unresolved. Per the germline V gene, CDR1 is MGHRA and CDR2 is YSYEKL. This CDR3 has 13 amino acids. Trimming pared 5 bases from V and 4 bases from J, leaving 10 bases between. This CDR3 reads CASSYRLADTQYF. CDR3 coding DNA: TGCGCCAGCAGCTATCGACTGGCAGATACGCAGTATTTT.

V gene TRBV4-3 combines with J gene TRBJ1-2; no definite D call. CDR1 and CDR2 from the germline V gene are LGHNA and YSLEER. The CDR3 length is 17 residues. Trimming cost V 0 bases and J 7 bases, with 21 bases left between them. The CDR3 DNA is TGCGCCAGCAGCCAAGATCGGCAGACCCCTCTAGTGAGTGGCTACACCTTC. Translation: CASSQDRQTPLVSGYTF.

In its sample, this clonotype was seen many times. The V call is TRBV20-1, the J call TRBJ1-1; D is uncertain. CDR1 is DFQATT and CDR2 is SNEGSKA in the germline V gene (reference sequence). The CDR3 loop spans 13 amino acids. Between the trimmed V and J ends, which lost 3 bases and 4 bases, there was a span of 12 bases. CDR3 DNA sequence: TGCAGTGCTAGTTACGGGGTCGGCACTGAAGCTTTCTTT. Protein sequence: CSASYGVGTEAFF.

The J gene is TRBJ1-5, the V gene TRBV4-1; D may be TRBD1 (5 bases). Germline assignment: CDR1 MGHRA and CDR2 YSYEKL. V lost 5 bases to trimming and J lost 3 bases, with 20 bases between them. The CDR3 loop spans 17 amino acids. The CDR3 nucleotides read TGCGCCAGCAGCGAGGGGACGTTCCGAAACGTCAATCAGCCCCAGCATTTT. Translated, it gives CASSEGTFRNVNQPQHF.

Points on this clonotype: It may be a read error: a sequence one base away is much more abundant. The chain is built from TRBV28 and TRBJ1-2; TRBD1 might be the D (6 bases). The CDR3 loop spans 14 amino acids. Germline assignment: CDR1 MDHEN and CDR2 SYDVKM. V gave up 5 bases and J gave up 6 bases, with 16 bases separating them. The CDR3 region has the DNA TGTGCCAGCAGTCTCCCGACAGGCCCCCATGGCTACACCTTC. Encoded protein: CASSLPTGPHGYTF.

This clonotype was seen ten or more times. The germline gene is not matched at one end of the junction; a read error may be the cause. The chain employs TRBV12-3 or TRBV12-4 and TRBJ2-3; 11 bases are shared with TRBD2. The CDR3 contains 15 residues. The CDR3 nucleotides read TGTGCCAGCAGTCTAGCGGGGGGAACCACAGATACGCAGTATTTT. Amino acid sequence: CASSLAGGTTDTQYF.

This clonotype has just a few counts. The rearrangement links TRBV6-1 to TRBJ1-1; 11 nucleotides agree with TRBD1. CDR1 MNHNS and CDR2 SASEGT come from the germline V gene. The CDR3 is 12 residues long. The junction had 8 bases not matched to a gene; V was cut back by 6 bases and J by 14 bases. CDR3 protein: CASSLDRGLVFF. CDR3 nucleotide sequence: TGTGCCAGCAGCCTGGACAGGGGGCTCGTCTTCTTT.

The J gene is TRBJ2-7, the V gene TRBV20-1; TRBD1 matches at 8 bases. The trim removed 6 bases at V and 2 bases at J, leaving 6 bases unmatched. The CDR3 extends over 13 amino acids. Germline values: CDR1 DFQATT, CDR2 SNEGSKA (reference sequence). The DNA for the CDR3 is TGCAGTGCCAGGGGGCCGGGGGCCTACGAGCAGTACTTC. Protein: CSARGPGAYEQYF.